There are many counts of the clone carrying this T cell receptor (beta chain). Its cognate antigen is unknown. Every sorted population was more than 95% pure. The sample originates from a study of beta chain features in type 1 diabetes. Findings of the study overall: People with Type 1 diabetes carried modestly yet significantly shorter TCRB CDR3s in all four CD4+ subsets.

The CDR3 is made up of 13 amino acids. Germline-derived CDR1 and CDR2 are SEHNR and FQNEAQ (reference sequence). The V end lost 5 bases, the J end lost 7 bases, and 11 bases lay between the germline ends. The isolated RNA, all of it, was reverse transcribed, so expressed TCRB transcripts were what got sequenced. Clones were sequenced by immunoSEQ multiplex PCR, and TCRdb holds only the in-frame ones, with some missing. The sample comprises almost 350,000 clones, roughly 8% of which are singletons, and 0.44% rests with the top ten. The chain is built from TRBV7-9 and TRBJ1-4; D unclear. Input material: central memory CD4+ T cells from blood. The clonotype was recovered from a woman in her late teens or twenties in good health. The chain's CDR3 is CASSLQIGEKLFF. CDR3 sequence (DNA): TGTGCCAGCAGCCTTCAGATAGGTGAAAAACTGTTTTTT.